The TCR beta chain described here comes from a study of cytomegalovirus exposure and HLA in healthy donors. About the research overall: Counted in an early data release were about 85 million unique TCRs from HLA-typed donors. Study conclusions and caveats: Several of the most significant clusters appeared linked to common viral pathogens, based on a later analysis.

With 60 Vbeta and 13 Jbeta primers, the PCR was carried out. The data were produced by immunoSEQ multiplex PCR, yet TCRdb's version contains in-frame clones alone and is incomplete. The table has 200,000 to 250,000 clones, roughly 84% seen once. A note on this clone: As yet, its antigen is unknown.

The sample taken for sequencing was PBMCs. The TCR originated in a human donor in good health.

Here the CDR3 reads CAWHETGRGYF. CDR3 coding DNA: TGTGCCTGGCATGAGACAGGACGCGGGTATTTT. V and J are TRBV30 and TRBJ2-3; possible D gene TRBD1, 6 bases. Germline lookup yields CDR1 GTSNPN and CDR2 SVGIG (reference sequence). V was pared by 5 bases and J by 14 bases, with 17 bases between. The CDR3 consists of 11 residues.